This TCR beta chain was sequenced in a study of CD8+CD57+ T cells in acquired aplastic anemia. Study-level information: The mean DNA yield obtained from sorted CD4+ and CD8+ cells came to about 3.2 ug.

As to this clonotype: The antigen is undetermined. A much larger clonotype is one base distant, so this may be a read error.

CDR3 size: 16 residues. CDR1 KGHDR and CDR2 SFDVKD come from the germline V gene. With 6 bases removed from V and 0 bases from J, the gap between germline ends came to 16 bases. Points from the study as a whole: Any difference that existed in CD8+ Simpson's diversity between patients and controls was not significant. The study identified under 30 CD8+ CDR3 sequences shared by patients and controls.

The patients chosen for sequencing had shown expansion of CD8+CD57+ cells (detected by flow cytometry). At the time of blood sampling, patients had not yet received any therapy. Genomic DNA, the template, was used for profiling of the TCR beta VDJ and CDR3. MiXCR was run by TCRdb on the reads, yielding one entry per CDR3 protein. Of tens of thousands of distinct CDR3 sequences detected, under 80% appear once; the ten largest clones hold around 80%. Sequencing was performed on sorted CD4+, CD8+, or CD8+CD57+ T cells (not recorded which) from PBMCs. This chain uses TRBV24-1 with TRBJ1-2, with a weak D call TRBD1 (6 bases). This sequence was found in a human donor with aplastic anemia. Written as DNA, the CDR3 is TGTGCCACCAGTCCAAGGACAGTCAAAGCTAACTATGGCTACACCTTC. Residues: CATSPRTVKANYGYTF.